These T cell receptor beta chains were read from a single sample in a study of neoadjuvant anti-PD-1 for oral cavity cancer. Data came from immunoSEQ multiplex PCR; TCRdb stores just in-frame clones and leaves some out. Of about 81,000 clones in the sample, roughly 80% were seen once. The material was PBMCs, obtained before nivolumab (anti-PD-1) treatment. Receptors were obtained from a person aged 35-80 years with oral cavity squamous cell carcinoma. CDR3s include the opening cysteine and the closing phenylalanine or tryptophan. D genes are given only for firm matches. Clone size is stated in some rows and not others, as once, few, many or a class when expanded.

D: TRBD1
V: TRBV12-5
size: NA
J: TRBJ2-7
DNA: TGTGCTAGTGGTCCAGGGACAGGTCTCGAGCAGTACTTC
CDR3: CASGPGTGLEQYF

D: TRBD1
V: TRBV7-3
size: once
J: TRBJ1-1
DNA: TGTGCCAGCAGCTTGAGTCAGGGGGGCAGCACTGAAGCTTTCTTT
CDR3: CASSLSQGGSTEAFF

D: NA
V: TRBV2
size: NA
J: TRBJ2-5
DNA: TGTGCCAGCATACGTGCGTACCAAGAGACCCAGTACTTC
CDR3: CASIRAYQETQYF

D: TRBD1
V: TRBV5-6
size: NA
J: TRBJ1-1
DNA: TGTGCCAGCAGCTTGGCGCAGACAGGGGACACTGAAGCTTTCTTT
CDR3: CASSLAQTGDTEAFF

D: NA
V: TRBV7-8
size: NA
J: TRBJ2-3
DNA: TGTGCCAGCAGCTTAAGCGGCCCTACCACAGATACGCAGTATTTT
CDR3: CASSLSGPTTDTQYF

D: TRBD1
V: TRBV9
size: NA
J: TRBJ1-1
DNA: TGTGCCAGCAGCGTAGTAGGGACAGGGAATACTGAAGCTTTCTTT
CDR3: CASSVVGTGNTEAFF

D: NA
V: TRBV30
size: NA
J: TRBJ2-7
DNA: TGTGCCTGGAGCCCTCAGTCCGGGTTATGGTACGAGCAGTACTTC
CDR3: CAWSPQSGLWYEQYF

D: NA
V: TRBV18
size: NA
J: TRBJ2-7
DNA: TGTGCCAGCTCACCACAGGGCCAAACTAGGAGCGAGCAGTACTTC
CDR3: CASSPQGQTRSEQYF

D: NA
V: TRBV10-3
size: NA
J: TRBJ1-3
DNA: TGTGCCATCAGTAACTCAGGGGCTGGAAACACCATATATTTT
CDR3: CAISNSGAGNTIYF

D: TRBD1
V: TRBV6-1
size: NA
J: TRBJ1-4
DNA: TGTGCCAGCAGTGAAAGACAGGGGGCATGGGGTGAAAAACTGTTTTTT
CDR3: CASSERQGAWGEKLFF